This TCR beta chain was identified during a study of beta chain features in type 1 diabetes. Germline V gene data show CDR1 as SEHNR and CDR2 as FQNEAQ (reference sequence). With 2 bases removed from V and 5 bases from J, the gap between germline ends came to 12 bases. This CDR3 has 15 amino acids. Study-level results: Small HLA sub-analyses could not settle whether HLA shapes TCRB rearrangement.

All of the isolated RNA was reverse transcribed, so expressed TCRB transcripts were sequenced. The protocol was immunoSEQ multiplex PCR, while the TCRdb copy is restricted to in-frame clones and leaves out a portion. The top ten clones hold approximately 0.05% of a sample with around 500,000 clones, roughly 10% of them seen once. Concerning this clone: The antigen remains unidentified.

In total, each donor contributed a single heparinised blood draw that averaged around 100 mL. Specimen: naive CD4+ T cells from blood. The chain carries TRBV7-9 and TRBJ1-4; D is ambiguous. The receptor comes from a woman in her late teens or twenties in good health. In DNA form, the CDR3 reads TGTGCCAGCAGCTTACTGAACACCGTAAATGAAAAACTGTTTTTT. Translating it yields CASSLLNTVNEKLFF.